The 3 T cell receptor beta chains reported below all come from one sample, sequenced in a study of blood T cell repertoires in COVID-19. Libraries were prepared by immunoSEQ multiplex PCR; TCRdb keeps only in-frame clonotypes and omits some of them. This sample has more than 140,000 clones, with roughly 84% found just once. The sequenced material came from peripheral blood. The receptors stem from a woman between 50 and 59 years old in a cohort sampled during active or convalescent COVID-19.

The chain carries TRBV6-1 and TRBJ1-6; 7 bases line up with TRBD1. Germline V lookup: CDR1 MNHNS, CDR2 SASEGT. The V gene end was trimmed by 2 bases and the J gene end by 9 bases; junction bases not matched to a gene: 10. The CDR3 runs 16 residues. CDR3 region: CASSEPTGVGGSPLHF. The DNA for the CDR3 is TGTGCCAGCAGTGAACCCACAGGGGTAGGTGGTTCACCCCTCCACTTT.

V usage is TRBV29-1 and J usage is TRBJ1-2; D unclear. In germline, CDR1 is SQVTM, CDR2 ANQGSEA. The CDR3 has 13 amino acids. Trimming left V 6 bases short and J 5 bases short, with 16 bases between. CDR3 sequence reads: CSVADAGLYGYTF. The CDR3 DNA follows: TGCAGCGTCGCGGACGCCGGACTATATGGCTACACCTTC.

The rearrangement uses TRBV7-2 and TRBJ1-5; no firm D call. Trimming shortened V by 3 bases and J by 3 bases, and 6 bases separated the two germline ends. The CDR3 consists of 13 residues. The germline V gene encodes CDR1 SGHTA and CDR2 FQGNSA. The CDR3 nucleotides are TGTGCCAGCAGCTTTAATCCCAATCAGCCCCAGCATTTT. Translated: CASSFNPNQPQHF.